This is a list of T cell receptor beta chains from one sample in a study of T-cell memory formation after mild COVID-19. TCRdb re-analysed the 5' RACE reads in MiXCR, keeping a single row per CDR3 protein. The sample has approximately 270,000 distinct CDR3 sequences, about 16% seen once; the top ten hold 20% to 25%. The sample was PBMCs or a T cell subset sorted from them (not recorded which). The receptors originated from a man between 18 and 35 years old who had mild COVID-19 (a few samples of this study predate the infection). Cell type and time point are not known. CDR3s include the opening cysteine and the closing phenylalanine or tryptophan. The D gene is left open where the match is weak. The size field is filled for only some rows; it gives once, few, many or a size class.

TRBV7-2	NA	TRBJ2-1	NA	CASSPGTGPSYNEQFF	TGTGCCAGCAGTCCCGGTACAGGCCCATCCTACAATGAGCAGTTCTTC
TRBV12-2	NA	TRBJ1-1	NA	CASRPVRRVSSGFDTEAFF	NA
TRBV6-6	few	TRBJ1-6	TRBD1	CASSYGGQGPESYNSPLHF	TGTGCCAGCAGTTACGGGGGACAGGGACCGGAGTCCTATAATTCACCCCTCCACTTT
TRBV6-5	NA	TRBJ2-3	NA	CASSYSKGLYTDTQYF	TGTGCCAGCAGTTACTCGAAAGGGTTATACACAGATACGCAGTATTTT
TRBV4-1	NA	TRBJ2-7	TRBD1	CASSQGAFRDRVYF	TGCGCCAGCAGCCAAGGGGCTTTCCGGGACAGGGTGTACTTC
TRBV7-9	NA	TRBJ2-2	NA	CASSLGRAVLNTGELFF	TGTGCCAGCAGCTTAGGAAGGGCAGTATTAAACACCGGGGAGCTGTTTTTT
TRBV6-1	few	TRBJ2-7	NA	CASSESVYYEQYF	TGTGCCAGCAGTGAGTCTGTCTACTACGAGCAGTACTTC
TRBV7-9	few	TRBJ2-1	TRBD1	CASSLGTAEQFF	TGTGCCAGCAGCCTTGGGACAGCCGAGCAGTTCTTC
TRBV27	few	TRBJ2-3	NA	CASSPFRRGGTDTQYF	TGTGCCAGCAGTCCCTTCCGGAGAGGGGGCACAGATACGCAGTATTTT
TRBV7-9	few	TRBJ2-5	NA	CAIAGREETQYF	TGTGCCATCGCCGGGAGAGAAGAGACCCAGTACTTC
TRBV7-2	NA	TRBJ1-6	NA	CASSLSARASPLHF	TGTGCCAGCAGCTTATCCGCTCGAGCTTCACCCCTCCACTTT
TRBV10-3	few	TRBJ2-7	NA	CAIQPNGGGHEQYF	TGTGCCATACAACCCAACGGGGGAGGCCACGAGCAGTACTTC
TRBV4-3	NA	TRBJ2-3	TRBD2	CASSRVAGGTDTQYF	TGCGCCAGCAGCCGAGTAGCGGGGGGGACAGATACGCAGTATTTT
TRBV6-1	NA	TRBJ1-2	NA	CASSEGIRVFGNYGYTF	TGTGCCAGCAGTGAAGGGATTCGGGTCTTTGGGAACTATGGCTACACCTTC
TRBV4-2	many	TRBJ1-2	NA	CASSQRTFPYGYTF	TGTGCCAGCAGCCAACGGACCTTCCCCTATGGCTACACCTTC